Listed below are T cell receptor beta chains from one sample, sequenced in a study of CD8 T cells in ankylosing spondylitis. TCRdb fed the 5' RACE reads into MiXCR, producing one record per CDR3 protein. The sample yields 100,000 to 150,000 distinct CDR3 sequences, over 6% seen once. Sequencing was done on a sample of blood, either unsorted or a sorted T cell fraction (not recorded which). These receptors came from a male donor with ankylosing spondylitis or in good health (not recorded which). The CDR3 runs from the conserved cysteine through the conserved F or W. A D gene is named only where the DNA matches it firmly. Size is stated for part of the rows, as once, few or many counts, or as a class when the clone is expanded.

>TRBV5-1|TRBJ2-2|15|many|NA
CASSFPAGPTGELFF
TGCGCCAGCAGCTTCCCGGCAGGCCCGACCGGGGAGCTGTTTTTT
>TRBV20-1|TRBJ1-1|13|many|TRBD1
CSARDRGPVEAFF
TGCAGTGCAAGGGACAGGGGGCCGGTTGAAGCTTTCTTT
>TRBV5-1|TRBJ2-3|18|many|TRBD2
CASSFSAPSGGRQDTQYF
TGCGCCAGCAGCTTTTCAGCTCCTAGCGGGGGCCGCCAAGATACGCAGTATTTT
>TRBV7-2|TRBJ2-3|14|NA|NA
CATGVRQITDTQYF
TGTGCCACCGGGGTACGGCAGATCACAGATACGCAGTATTTT
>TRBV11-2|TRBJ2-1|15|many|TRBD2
CASSRDAGVYNEQFF
TGTGCCAGCAGCCGGGACGCGGGAGTATACAATGAGCAGTTCTTC
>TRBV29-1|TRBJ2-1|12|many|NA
CSVEERYNEQFF
TGCAGCGTTGAAGAGCGATACAATGAGCAGTTCTTC
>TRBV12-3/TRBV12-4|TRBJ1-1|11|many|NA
CASSHSAEAFF
TGTGCCAGCAGCCACAGTGCTGAAGCTTTCTTT
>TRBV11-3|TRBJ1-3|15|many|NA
CASSLDSRSGNTIYF
TGTGCCAGCAGCCTGGACAGCCGCTCTGGAAACACCATATATTTT
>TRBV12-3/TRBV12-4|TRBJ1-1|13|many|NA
CASRNRLFTEAFF
TGTGCCAGCAGAAACAGACTCTTCACTGAAGCTTTCTTT
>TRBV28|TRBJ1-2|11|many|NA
CASSSVYGYTF
TGTGCCAGCAGTTCGGTCTATGGCTACACCTTC
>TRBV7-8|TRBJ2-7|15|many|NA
CASSLVEGVGLEQYF
TGTGCCAGCAGCTTAGTGGAAGGGGTAGGTCTCGAGCAGTACTTC
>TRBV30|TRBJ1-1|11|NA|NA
CAWSGLTEAFF
TGTGCCTGGAGTGGGCTCACTGAAGCTTTCTTT
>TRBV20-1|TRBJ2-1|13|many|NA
CSARAGVDYEQFF
TGCAGTGCTAGAGCCGGGGTTGACTACGAGCAGTTCTTC
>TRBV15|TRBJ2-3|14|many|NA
CATSSSQITDTQYF
TGTGCCACCAGCAGCTCCCAAATCACAGATACGCAGTATTTT
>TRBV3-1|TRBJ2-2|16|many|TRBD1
CASSQGRTGNTGELFF
TGTGCCAGCAGCCAAGGGCGGACAGGGAACACCGGGGAGCTGTTTTTT
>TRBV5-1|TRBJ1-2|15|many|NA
CASSDGRTDNYGYTF
TGCGCCAGCAGCGACGGACGGACAGATAACTATGGCTACACCTTC
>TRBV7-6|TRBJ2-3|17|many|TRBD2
CASSLGGLAGPTDTQYF
TGTGCCAGCAGCTTAGGGGGACTAGCGGGGCCAACAGATACGCAGTATTTT
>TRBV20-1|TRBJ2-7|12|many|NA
CSAKGNYYEQYF
TGCAGTGCTAAGGGCAATTACTACGAGCAGTACTTC
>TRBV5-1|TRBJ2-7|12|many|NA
CASTPNSYEQYF
TGCGCCAGCACCCCGAACTCCTACGAGCAGTACTTC
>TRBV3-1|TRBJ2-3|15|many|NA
CASSPTGTSTDTQYF
TGTGCCAGCAGCCCTACAGGGACTAGCACAGATACGCAGTATTTT
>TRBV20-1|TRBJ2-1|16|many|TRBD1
CSAREWDRGSQNEQFF
TGCAGTGCTAGAGAGTGGGACAGGGGAAGTCAGAATGAGCAGTTCTTC
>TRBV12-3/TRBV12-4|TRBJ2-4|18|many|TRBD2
CASRWSSGANLAKNIQYF
TGTGCCAGCCGGTGGTCTAGCGGGGCCAATCTAGCCAAAAACATTCAGTACTTC
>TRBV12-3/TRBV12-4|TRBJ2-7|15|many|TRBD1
CASRNRDRGPGEQYF
TGTGCCAGCAGGAACCGGGACAGGGGGCCTGGCGAGCAGTACTTC
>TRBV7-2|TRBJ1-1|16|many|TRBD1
CASSAYGRGLNTEAFF
TGTGCCAGCAGCGCCTATGGAAGGGGGCTGAACACTGAAGCTTTCTTT
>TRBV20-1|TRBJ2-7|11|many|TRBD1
CSASRQGEQYF
TGCAGTGCTAGCAGACAGGGCGAGCAGTACTTC
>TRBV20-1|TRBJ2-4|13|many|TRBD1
CSAGGQGVNIQYF
TGCAGTGCCGGGGGACAGGGAGTAAACATTCAGTACTTC
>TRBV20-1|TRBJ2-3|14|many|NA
CSASWTWSTDTQYF
TGCAGTGCTAGTTGGACCTGGAGCACAGATACGCAGTATTTT
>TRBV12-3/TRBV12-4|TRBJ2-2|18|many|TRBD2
CASSWGLAGGPNTGELFF
TGTGCCAGCAGTTGGGGACTAGCGGGGGGGCCTAACACCGGGGAGCTGTTTTTT
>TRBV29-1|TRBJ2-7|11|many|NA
CSVERASWQYF
TGCAGCGTTGAAAGAGCGAGCTGGCAGTACTTC
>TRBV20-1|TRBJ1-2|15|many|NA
CSARRGETFNYGYTF
TGCAGTGCGAGACGAGGAGAGACGTTTAACTATGGCTACACCTTC
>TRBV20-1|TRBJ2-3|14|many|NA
CSAPRQPSTDTQYF
TGCAGTGCTCCTCGACAGCCAAGCACAGATACGCAGTATTTT
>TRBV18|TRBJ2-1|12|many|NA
CASSPRIDEQFF
TGTGCCAGCTCACCACGTATTGATGAGCAGTTCTTC
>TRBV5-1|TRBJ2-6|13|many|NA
CASRDSGANVLTF
TGCGCCAGCAGGGACTCTGGGGCCAACGTCCTGACTTTC
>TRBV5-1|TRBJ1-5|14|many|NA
CASSLAPRVEPQHF
TGCGCCAGCAGCTTGGCCCCCCGAGTGGAGCCCCAGCATTTT
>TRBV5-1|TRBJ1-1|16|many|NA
CASRPDPGRMNTEAFF
TGCGCCAGCAGACCCGACCCAGGACGGATGAACACTGAAGCTTTCTTT
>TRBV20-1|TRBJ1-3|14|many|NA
CSAHRALGGDTIYF
TGCAGTGCTCACCGGGCTCTAGGTGGAGACACCATATATTTT
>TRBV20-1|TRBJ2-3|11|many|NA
CSARPSDTQYF
TGCAGTGCAAGACCCTCAGATACGCAGTATTTT
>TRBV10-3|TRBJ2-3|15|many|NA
CAISESTPNTDTQYF
TGTGCCATCAGTGAGTCGACGCCGAACACAGATACGCAGTATTTT
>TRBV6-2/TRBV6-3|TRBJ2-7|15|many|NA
CASSYSRTPLGEQYF
TGTGCCAGCAGTTACTCCCGGACACCCTTGGGAGAGCAGTACTTC